What follows is one TCR beta chain and its context. Its antigen remains unknown. In the study's own analysis: Filtering was not the same, since immunoSEQ gave junction-only sequences without quality scores. Clones were read by immunoSEQ multiplex PCR, and TCRdb kept only the in-frame ones, dropping some. V and J calls and clone size are those listed in that table; D and trimming were worked out from the DNA. Of roughly 1 million clones listed, about 75% are singletons. The CDR3 sequence is 17 residues long. V was clipped by 2 bases and J by 1 base; unmatched bases: 5. Germline V CDR1 and CDR2: MDHEN, SYDVKM. Caucasian adults residing in Nashville, Tennessee made up all the donors. This sample was taken from a study of shared clonotypes between healthy human individuals. Study-level information: CD4 naive and CD4 memory each took three plates per donor, while CD8 naive took two and CD8 memory one.

Study-wide results and caveats: Memory subsets had estimated richness that was generally smaller than that of naive subsets.

This rearrangement joins TRBV28 to TRBJ1-4; TRBD1 agrees at 9 bases. The TCR sequence derives from a man younger than 30 in good health. Sequencing was done on a sample of memory CD4+ T cells sorted from blood. Stated subset: CD45RA-negative fraction. The CDR3 region is CASSLGTGTLTNEKLFF. Here the CDR3 DNA reads TGTGCCAGCAGTTTAGGGACAGGGACTTTAACTAATGAAAAACTGTTTTTT.